These 23 T cell receptor beta chains share one sample of origin, sequenced in a study of CD8+ T cells in alopecia areata. Extracted from the samples, RNA was reverse transcribed into cDNA to serve as the sequencing template. Clones were read by immunoSEQ multiplex PCR, and TCRdb kept only the in-frame ones, dropping some. Captured here are around 300,000 clones, none seen once; the top ten comprise roughly 1.2%. Markers including CD4, CD8alpha, NKG2D and NKG2ACE guided sorting of pooled cutaneous lymph node cells. Sequenced material: CD4+ T cells sorted from a lymph node. The receptor set was obtained from a C3H/HeJ mouse with alopecia areata. This mouse strain has H2-k as its MHC haplotype.

As for this clone: Gene names refer to mouse genes. The read ends 4 residues early relative to the CDR3; the germline J gene fills the gap. This chain links TRBV13-3 with TRBJ2-3; 9 nucleotides align to TRBD1. The CDR3 sequence is 15 residues long. Per the germline V gene, CDR1 is NNHDY and CDR2 is SYVADS. Losses at the gene ends were 6 bases for V and 0 bases for J; bases not matched to a gene: 5. The CDR3 sequence is CASTDRGVSAETLYF. The sequenced CDR3 bases are TGTGCCAGCACCGACAGGGGGGTTAGTGCAGAA.

This clone was recorded a few times. Genes and germline come from the mouse. The read terminates 4 residues before the CDR3 end, so the remaining end is supplied by the germline J gene. This same CDR3 is encoded by further DNA sequences in the sample. The rearrangement links TRBV13-1 to TRBJ2-7, with 10 bases matching TRBD2. The V segment lost 2 bases and the J segment 0 bases; nucleotides outside the gene matches: 2. This CDR3 is built from 15 residues. CDR1 NSHNY and CDR2 SYGAGN come from the germline V gene. CDR3 bases read: TGTGCCAGCAGTGAGACTGGGGGGAGCTCCTAT. Translating it yields CASSETGGSSY. In full, the CDR3 reads CASSETGGSSYEQYF.

Details on this clone: Gene names follow the mouse nomenclature. The CDR3 extends 4 residues past the end of the read, so its final part is completed from the germline J gene. The chain carries TRBV19 and TRBJ2-3; 13 positions agree with TRBD2. This CDR3 is built from 16 residues. Germline trimming cut 5 bases from V and 3 bases from J; bases unmatched to any gene: 6. Looked up from germline, CDR1 is FNHDT and CDR2 is SITEND (reference sequence). Here the CDR3 reads CASRSDWGGLAETLYF. CDR3 bases read: TGTGCCAGCAGATCGGACTGGGGGGGCTTGGCAGAA.

This clone came up a few times. Genes and germline come from the mouse. Other DNA sequences from this sample encode an identical CDR3 as well. The sequenced part of the CDR3 DNA is TGTGCCAGCAACCGGGACAGGGGTACA. Its protein is CASNRDRGT. The whole CDR3 is CASNRDRGTEVFF. This chain joins TRBV13-1 and TRBJ1-1; TRBD1 matches at 10 bases. The read falls 4 residues short of the CDR3 end, and the missing part is taken from the germline J gene. The length of the CDR3 is 13 residues. Germline lookup yields CDR1 NSHNY and CDR2 SYGAGN.

Concerning this clone itself: The genes and germline here are from mouse. The read gets to within 4 residues of the CDR3 end, and the germline J gene fills in the rest. The genes are TRBV19 and TRBJ2-3, with 9 bases that match TRBD2. The CDR3 has 14 amino acids. V was clipped by 5 bases and J by 3 bases; unmatched bases: 4. Germline CDR1 is FNHDT and CDR2 is SITEND (reference sequence). This chain's CDR3 is CASRNWGAAETLYF. The part of the CDR3 DNA that was read is TGTGCCAGCAGGAACTGGGGGGCGGCAGAA.

A remark on this clone: The listed genes are named as in mouse. The same CDR3 can be traced to other DNA sequences in this sample. CDR3 region: CASSPGGANSDYTF. The CDR3 DNA, read in part, is TGTGCCAGCAGTCCAGGGGGTGCAAACTCC. The chain has TRBV19 and TRBJ1-2; 7 nucleotides line up with TRBD1. The CDR3 extends 4 residues past the end of the read, so its final part is completed from the germline J gene. Germline CDR1 is FNHDT and CDR2 is SITEND (reference sequence). Unmatched junction bases numbered 3, after V lost 4 bases and J lost 0 bases. The CDR3 covers 14 residues.

Notes on this clone: Gene names refer to mouse genes. CDR3 amino acids: CASGGQGNYNSPLYF. The sequenced CDR3 bases are TGTGCCAGCGGCGGACAGGGGAACTATAATTCGCCC. The rearrangement links TRBV13-1 to TRBJ1-6; 9 nucleotides agree with TRBD1. The read terminates 3 residues before the CDR3 end, so the remaining end is supplied by the germline J gene. TRBJ1-6 is annotated as an ORF whose role is uncertain. With V trimmed by 7 bases and J by 3 bases, 5 bases remained unmatched. Germline CDR1 is NSHNY and CDR2 is SYGAGN. This CDR3 is 15 amino acids long.

Regarding this clone: Mouse gene names and germline throughout. The read comes to an end 4 residues before the CDR3 does, leaving the germline J gene to fill in the end. Additional DNA sequences in this sample encode the identical CDR3. The chain employs TRBV31 and TRBJ2-2; maybe TRBD1 (6 bases). The CDR3 is 13 amino acids. The V end was cut by 3 bases, the J end by 1 base, with 6 bases between. Germline loops: CDR1 GKSSPN, CDR2 SITVG. CDR3 DNA, as far as it was read: TGTGCCTGGAGGGGACAAAACACCGGG. Translated, it gives CAWRGQNTG. In full, the CDR3 is CAWRGQNTGQLYF.

In its sample, this clone was seen a few times. Gene labels here are mouse ones. From the germline J gene comes the end of the CDR3, since the read stops 4 residues before it. J is TRBJ2-2 and V is TRBV1, with 7 bases aligning to TRBD1. Losses at the gene ends were 3 bases for V and 2 bases for J; bases not matched to a gene: 3. The CDR3 covers 15 residues. Germline-derived CDR1 and CDR2 are NSQYPW and LRSPGD (reference sequence). CDR3 residues: CTCSAAGQNTGQLYF. CDR3 bases read: TGCACCTGCAGTGCCGCGGGACAGAACACCGGG.

Comment on this clone: Gene names follow the mouse nomenclature. Sequencing ends 4 residues short of the CDR3 end; the germline J gene provides the rest. J is TRBJ2-1 and V is TRBV19; D is perhaps TRBD1 (5 bases). Germline CDR1 FNHDT, CDR2 SITEND (reference sequence). V shed 3 bases and J shed 4 bases, with 11 bases lying between them. The CDR3 loop spans 14 amino acids. CDR3 loop: CASSTRDFYAEQFF. The DNA read from the CDR3 is TGTGCCAGCAGTACCAGGGATTTTTATGCT.

This clone was counted only a few times. These gene names are mouse names. Other nucleotide sequences from this sample produce the same CDR3. CDR3 in amino acids: CASRPTGGSETLYF. CDR3 DNA (partial): TGTGCCAGCAGGCCGACTGGGGGGTCAGAA. The chain has TRBV19 and TRBJ2-3; 10 bases agree with TRBD2. Read coverage stops 4 residues before the CDR3 terminus; the germline J gene supplies the remainder. This CDR3 is built from 14 residues. The germline gives CDR1 FNHDT, CDR2 SITEND (reference sequence). The ends lost 5 bases at V and 4 bases at J; junction bases unmatched: 4.

At least ten counts were recorded for this clone. Gene names are the mouse ones. The read falls 4 residues short of the CDR3 end, and the missing part is taken from the germline J gene. The chain combines TRBV17 with TRBJ2-3, with D possibly TRBD1 on 6 matching bases. The CDR3 totals 14 residues. V was cut by 3 bases and J by 4 bases, with 11 bases left in between. Germline loops: CDR1 MNHDT, CDR2 YYDKIL. The CDR3 loop is CASSRDRGSETLYF. The part of the CDR3 DNA that was read is TGTGCTAGCAGTAGGGACAGAGGGTCAGAA.

This clone was observed a handful of times. The gene names here belong to mouse. Read coverage stops 4 residues before the CDR3 terminus; the germline J gene supplies the remainder. This CDR3 is also generated by other DNA sequences in the sample. The chain employs TRBV12-1 and TRBJ1-2; 8 bases fit TRBD1. V gave up 1 base and J gave up 2 bases; unmatched junction bases: 2. Germline CDR1 and CDR2: SGHSN and HYEKVE. The CDR3 spans 14 residues. The sequenced CDR3 bases are TGTGCCAGCTCTCTTGGGACAGGCAACTCC. Its translation: CASSLGTGNS. The full CDR3 reads CASSLGTGNSDYTF.

This clone has more than one count but fewer than ten. Mouse gene names and germline throughout. The CDR3 end is not reached by the read, which stops 4 residues before it; the germline J gene fills it in. At the DNA level, this CDR3 is encoded by other sequences in the same sample as well. J is TRBJ2-5 and V is TRBV1; 9 bases are shared with TRBD1. CDR3 length: 15 amino acids. V trimming: 1 base; J trimming: 3 bases; junction bases outside the gene matches: 2. In germline, CDR1 is NSQYPW, CDR2 LRSPGD (reference sequence). Partial CDR3 DNA: TGCACCTGCAGTGCAGGAGGGACAGGGCAAGAC. It is translated as CTCSAGGTGQD. The whole CDR3 sequence reads CTCSAGGTGQDTQYF.

This clone came up a few times. Gene and germline names: mouse. The read ends 4 residues before the CDR3 terminus; that terminus is restored from the germline J gene. The same CDR3 arises from other DNA sequences in this sample as well. This rearrangement joins TRBV19 to TRBJ2-3, with 10 positions matching TRBD2. The CDR3 has 15 amino acids. Germline-derived CDR1 and CDR2 are FNHDT and SITEND (reference sequence). The V and J ends lost 5 bases and 3 bases, in that order; junction bases with no gene match: 6. This CDR3 reads CASSPGGAGAETLYF. Incomplete CDR3 DNA: TGTGCCAGCAGCCCTGGGGGGGCTGGGGCAGAA.

Turning to this clone: These gene names are mouse names. The read ends 4 residues before the CDR3 terminus; that terminus is restored from the germline J gene. The V and J genes are TRBV31 and TRBJ2-3; the D is unclear. V was cut by 1 base and J by 2 bases, with 4 bases left in between. CDR3 length: 12 residues. The germline gives CDR1 GKSSPN, CDR2 SITVG. The covered CDR3 bases are TGTGCCTGGAGTCGTGTTGCAGAA. Its translation: CAWSRVAE. The complete CDR3 protein is CAWSRVAETLYF.

About this clone itself: Gene and germline names: mouse. The CDR3 end lies 4 residues beyond the end of the read and is filled in from the germline J gene. The sample has other DNA sequences that encode this CDR3 too. The chain links TRBV1 to TRBJ1-1; 11 bases match TRBD1. Per the germline V gene, CDR1 is NSQYPW and CDR2 is LRSPGD (reference sequence). The CDR3 totals 14 residues. The sequenced part of the CDR3 DNA is TGCACCTGCAGTGCAGAGGGACAGGGGGCA. Translating gives CTCSAEGQGA. In full, the CDR3 is CTCSAEGQGAEVFF. Complete variable domain (other parts from reference TRBV1 and TRBJ1-1): VTLLEQNPRWRLVPRGQAVNLRCILKNSQYPWMSWYQQDLQKQLQWLFTLRSPGDKEVKSLPGADYLATRVTDTELRLQVANMSQGRTLYCTCSAEGQGAEVFFGKGTRLTVV.

For this clone: Gene names are the mouse ones. The CDR3 end falls 4 residues outside the read, so it is completed with the germline J gene. Other DNA sequences from this sample encode an identical CDR3 as well. The chain joins TRBV2 to TRBJ2-5, with TRBD1 as a possible D gene (5 bases). CDR3 size: 14 residues. Looked up from germline, CDR1 is LGHNA and CDR2 is YSYQKL. The CDR3 bases that were read are TGTGCCAGCAGCCAAGAGGGCAGGGAAGAC. This codes for CASSQEGRED. The whole CDR3 reads CASSQEGREDTQYF.

This clone was seen more than once but under ten times. The gene names here belong to mouse. The read halts 4 residues ahead of the CDR3 end, with the missing end drawn from the germline J gene. The genes are TRBV31 and TRBJ2-3, with TRBD2 as a possible D gene (5 bases). V gave up 3 bases and J gave up 4 bases, with 11 bases separating them. This CDR3 has 13 amino acids. CDR1 is GKSSPN and CDR2 is SITVG in the germline V gene. The CDR3 is CAWRPDYPETLYF. CDR3 DNA (partial): TGTGCCTGGAGACCGGACTACCCAGAA.

As to this clone: Mouse germline and gene names are used. The CDR3 extends 4 residues past the end of the read, so its final part is completed from the germline J gene. The genes are TRBV19 and TRBJ1-2, with TRBD1 matching 10 bases. V lost 5 bases and J lost 3; bases outside the gene matches: 4. This CDR3 is 14 amino acids long. Germline V gene data show CDR1 as FNHDT and CDR2 as SITEND (reference sequence). The sequenced CDR3 bases are TGTGCCAGCAGGGACAGGGGGTTGGACTCC. Translated: CASRDRGLDS. The entire CDR3 is CASRDRGLDSDYTF.

There are a few counts of this clone. Gene names are mouse gene names. The CDR3 extends 4 residues past the end of the read, so its final part is completed from the germline J gene. The same CDR3 can be traced to other DNA sequences in this sample. The chain carries TRBV1 and TRBJ2-3; 7 nucleotides match TRBD2. CDR3 length equals 14 residues. Looked up from germline, CDR1 is NSQYPW and CDR2 is LRSPGD (reference sequence). J was trimmed by 4 bases and V by 2 bases; bases with no gene match: 3. The CDR3 is CTCSALGGTETLYF. The covered CDR3 bases are TGCACCTGCAGTGCATTGGGGGGTACAGAA.

This clone was picked up many times. The gene names here belong to mouse. The sequence runs out 4 residues before the end of the CDR3; the remainder is reconstructed from the germline J gene. Other DNA sequences of this sample code for an identical CDR3. This chain joins TRBV31 and TRBJ2-1; D gene unclear. The CDR3 is 13 residues long. V lost 0 bases to trimming and J lost 0 bases, with 3 bases between them. CDR1 GKSSPN and CDR2 SITVG come from the germline V gene. CDR3 region: CAWSLGNYAEQFF. Incomplete CDR3 DNA: TGTGCCTGGAGTCTGGGTAACTATGCT.

There are many counts of this clone. Mouse germline and gene names are used. The read ends 3 residues shy of where the CDR3 ends; the end is completed using the germline J gene. The chain uses TRBV13-1 and TRBJ1-3; no clear D. CDR3 size: 13 residues. CDR1 is NSHNY and CDR2 is SYGAGN in the germline V gene. Trimming removed 5 bases from V and 0 bases from J, with 6 bases in between. Here the CDR3 reads CASSRISGNTLYF. The covered CDR3 bases are TGTGCCAGCAGCAGAATTTCTGGAAATACG.